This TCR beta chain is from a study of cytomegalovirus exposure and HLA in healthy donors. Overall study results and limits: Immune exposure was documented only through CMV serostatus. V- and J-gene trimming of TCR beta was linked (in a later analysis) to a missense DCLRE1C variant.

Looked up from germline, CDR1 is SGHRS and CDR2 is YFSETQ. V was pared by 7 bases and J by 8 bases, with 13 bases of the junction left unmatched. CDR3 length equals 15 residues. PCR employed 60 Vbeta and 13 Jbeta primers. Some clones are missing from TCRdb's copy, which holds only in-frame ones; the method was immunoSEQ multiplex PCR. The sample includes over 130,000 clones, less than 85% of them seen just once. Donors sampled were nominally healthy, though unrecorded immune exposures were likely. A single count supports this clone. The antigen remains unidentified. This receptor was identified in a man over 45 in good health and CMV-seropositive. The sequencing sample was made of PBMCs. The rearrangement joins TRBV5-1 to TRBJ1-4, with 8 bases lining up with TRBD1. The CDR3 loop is CASGPGGQGFEKLFF. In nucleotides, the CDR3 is TGCGCCAGCGGCCCGGGCGGACAGGGCTTCGAAAAACTGTTTTTT.